This T cell receptor (beta chain) emerged from a study of blood T cell repertoires in COVID-19. Study in general: The study drew acute and convalescent COVID-19 samples from the United States, Italy and Spain. PBMCs, B-cell-depleted T cells, or T cells were the source of the cDNA or gDNA that made up the material.

Produced via immunoSEQ multiplex PCR; TCRdb's table is partial and in-frame only. The sample yields about 410,000 clones, roughly 85% seen once. The CDR3 is made up of 16 amino acids. From germline, CDR1 is LNHDA and CDR2 SQIVND (reference sequence). Trimming shortened V by 5 bases and J by 0 bases, and 14 bases separated the two germline ends. Sequenced input: peripheral blood. This clonotype originated in a woman between 25 and 40 years old with active or convalescent COVID-19. The chain carries TRBV19 and TRBJ2-1, with TRBD1 as a possible D gene (5 bases). CDR3 in amino acids: CASSVTGLSSYNEQFF. In DNA form, the CDR3 reads TGTGCCAGTAGTGTAACAGGTCTGAGCTCCTACAATGAGCAGTTCTTC.